The 18 T cell receptor beta chains presented below share a single source sample, sequenced in a study of Ad26.COV2.S vaccination and SARS-CoV-2 variants. Clones were read by immunoSEQ multiplex PCR, and TCRdb kept only the in-frame ones, dropping some. Counted here are some 300,000 clones, about 86% occurring once; the ten biggest clones make up 1.9%. Stated treatment: 15 to 20 received Ad26.COV2.S at low or high dose, single or two shots; 5 received placebo; per-sample allocation not given. Material that was analyzed had been drawn on day 63 after the first vaccine or placebo injection. Sample: peripheral blood, taken in a trial of Ad26.COV2.S vaccine versus placebo. The origin of the receptors is a person aged 18-60 years who received the Ad26.COV2.S COVID-19 vaccine or a placebo.

The rearrangement uses TRBV2 and TRBJ2-5; no clear D gene. Trimming cost V 5 bases and J 2 bases, with 12 bases left between them. This CDR3 has 14 amino acids. Germline CDR1 reads SNHLY; CDR2 reads FYNNEI. CDR3 in amino acids: CASSPRSEQETQYF. The DNA of the CDR3 is TGTGCCAGCAGTCCGAGGTCGGAACAAGAGACCCAGTACTTC.

CDR3 sequence: CASSLLGLGNQPQHF. The CDR3 DNA reads as TGTGCCAGCAGCCTTCTGGGGTTGGGCAATCAGCCCCAGCATTTT. This chain connects TRBV5-6 to TRBJ1-5; no definite D call. V lost 4 bases to trimming and J lost 2 bases, with 13 bases between them. The CDR3 contains 15 residues. Germline V gene lookup returns CDR1 SGHDT and CDR2 YYEEEE.

The V call is TRBV9, the J call TRBJ1-6, with 7 nucleotides matching TRBD1. Per germline, CDR1 SGDLS and CDR2 YYNGEE. J gave up 5 bases and V 3 bases, and 5 bases lay outside the gene matches. There are 15 residues in the CDR3. CDR3 coding DNA: TGTGCCAGCAGCGCCGCCGGACAGGATAATTCACCCCTCCACTTT. It translates to CASSAAGQDNSPLHF.

The J gene is TRBJ2-7, the V gene TRBV6-2 or TRBV6-3; the match to TRBD2 covers 8 bases. Trimming took 6 bases from V and 1 from J; bases not matched to a gene: 11. The CDR3 is made up of 16 amino acids. The V gene's germline CDR1 is MNHEY and CDR2 SVGEGT. CDR3 in DNA: TGTGCCAGCAGCCCCTTTGCGGGGGGTAGATCCTACGAGCAGTACTTC. The encoded protein is CASSPFAGGRSYEQYF.

This chain uses TRBV18 with TRBJ1-2, with TRBD1 identical over 7 bases. The V gene end was trimmed by 3 bases and the J gene end by 2 bases; junction bases not matched to a gene: 3. Germline values: CDR1 KGHSH, CDR2 LQKENI. This CDR3 has 14 amino acids. In DNA form, the CDR3 reads TGTGCCAGCTCACCGACAGGGAAGAACTATGGCTACACCTTC. Encoded protein: CASSPTGKNYGYTF.

CDR3 DNA: TGTGCCAGCAGCGTAGGTAGGAGCGGGGCTAGCACAGATACGCAGTATTTT. It specifies CASSVGRSGASTDTQYF. The gene calls are TRBV9 and TRBJ2-3, with TRBD2 identical over 7 bases. Germline trimming cut 0 bases from V and 0 bases from J; bases unmatched to any gene: 7. The CDR3 spans 17 residues. Looked up from germline, CDR1 is SGDLS and CDR2 is YYNGEE. Looking up the rest from reference TRBV9 and TRBJ2-3 gives the full variable domain: DSGVTQTPKHLITATGQRVTLRCSPRSGDLSVYWYQQSLDQGLQFLIQYYNGEERAKGNILERFSAQQFPDLHSELNLSSLELGDSALYFCASSVGRSGASTDTQYFGPGTRLTVL.

This chain uses TRBV5-6 with TRBJ1-5; D may be TRBD1 (5 bases). This CDR3 comprises 15 residues. CDR1 is SGHDT, CDR2 YYEEEE, per germline. Trimming pared 0 bases from V and 3 bases from J, leaving 10 bases between. CDR3 coding DNA: TGTGCCAGCAGCTTGGATGGGGCCCCCAATCAGCCCCAGCATTTT. It yields the protein CASSLDGAPNQPQHF. Together with reference TRBV5-6 and TRBJ1-5, the CDR3 gives the full variable domain: DAGVTQSPTHLIKTRGQQVTLRCSPKSGHDTVSWYQQALGQGPQFIFQYYEEEERQRGNFPDRFSGHQFPNYSSELNVNALLLGDSALYLCASSLDGAPNQPQHFGDGTRLSIL.

The chain uses TRBV30 and TRBJ1-5; D possibly corresponds to TRBD1 (5 bases). The CDR3 totals 14 residues. Trimming took off 0 bases at V and 4 bases at J, with 10 bases between the two ends. Germline V gene sequence: CDR1 GTSNPN, CDR2 SVGIG (reference sequence). The CDR3 is CAWSVSGANQPQHF. CDR3 sequence (DNA): TGTGCCTGGAGTGTAAGCGGGGCAAATCAGCCCCAGCATTTT.

The gene calls are TRBV10-3 and TRBJ1-6; D gene unclear. This CDR3 contains 13 residues. Deletions cut 2 bases from V and 9 bases from J, with 8 bases between. CDR1 and CDR2 from the germline V gene are ENHRY and SYGVKD. CDR3: CAISETDGSPLHF. The CDR3 DNA reads as TGTGCCATCAGTGAGACGGACGGTTCACCCCTCCACTTT.

J is TRBJ2-2 and V is TRBV12-3 or TRBV12-4, with unresolved D. CDR3 length: 13 amino acids. V lost 1 base to trimming and J lost 4 bases, with 4 bases between them. CDR3: CASSLVSTGELFF. DNA for the CDR3: TGTGCCAGCAGTTTAGTCTCCACCGGGGAGCTGTTTTTT.

CDR3 nucleotide sequence: TGTGCCAGTAGTATTGACAGGGGGCAGGGTGGCTACACCTTC. Protein sequence: CASSIDRGQGGYTF. This sequence joins TRBV19 and TRBJ1-2; 10 bases are a match to TRBD1. With V trimmed by 3 bases and J by 7 bases, 5 bases remained unmatched. Germline CDR1 is LNHDA and CDR2 is SQIVND (reference sequence). The CDR3 runs to 14 residues.

The CDR3 DNA reads TGTGCCAGCAGCTCGACCCCTGGACCCGAAGCTTTCTTT. Protein sequence: CASSSTPGPEAFF. This rearrangement joins TRBV7-9 to TRBJ1-1; D gene ambiguous. The V gene lost 4 bases and the J gene lost 8 bases, with 14 bases spanning the gap. Germline V gene data show CDR1 as SEHNR and CDR2 as FQNEAQ (reference sequence). CDR3 length: 13 amino acids.

This chain connects TRBV13 to TRBJ2-1; 8 bases map to TRBD1. CDR1 PRHDT and CDR2 FYEKMQ come from the germline V gene (reference sequence). CDR3 length equals 15 residues. Germline trimming cut 5 bases from V and 8 bases from J; bases unmatched to any gene: 11. This chain's CDR3 is CASSPPRGHSDEQFF. The CDR3 DNA reads as TGTGCCAGCAGCCCCCCCAGGGGGCACAGTGATGAGCAGTTCTTC.

This chain connects TRBV5-5 to TRBJ2-1; 8 bases are a match to TRBD2. V was clipped by 2 bases and J by 9 bases; unmatched bases: 7. The CDR3 sequence is 14 residues long. Germline values: CDR1 SGHKS, CDR2 YYEKEE (reference sequence). This chain's CDR3 is CASSFTGGPGEQFF. The CDR3 nucleotides read TGTGCCAGCAGCTTTACGGGGGGGCCGGGTGAGCAGTTCTTC.

The V call is TRBV7-2, the J call TRBJ1-1; D gene uncertain. The CDR3 runs 13 residues. Trimming took 1 base from V and 4 from J, leaving 7 bases between them. Germline V CDR1 and CDR2: SGHTA, FQGNSA. CDR3 loop: CASSLGGGTEAFF. CDR3 nucleotides: TGTGCCAGCAGCTTAGGGGGTGGCACTGAAGCTTTCTTT.

The chain recombines TRBV24-1 with TRBJ2-7; 8 positions agree with TRBD1. Germline-derived CDR1 and CDR2 are KGHDR and SFDVKD. V shed 4 bases and J 2 bases; nucleotides not matched to a gene: 6. The CDR3 extends over 15 amino acids. The CDR3, as DNA: TGTGCCACCAGTGACCCCAGGACAGGGCCCTACGAGCAGTACTTC. Protein product: CATSDPRTGPYEQYF.

J is TRBJ1-2 and V is TRBV5-1; tentatively, D is TRBD1 (6 bases). The CDR3 contains 14 residues. Trimming left V 1 base short and J 5 bases short, with 12 bases between. Germline CDR1 and CDR2: SGHRS and YFSETQ. The CDR3 loop reads CASSLKGTYYGYTF. CDR3 sequence (DNA): TGCGCCAGCAGCTTGAAGGGGACATATTATGGCTACACCTTC.

The CDR3 DNA reads TGTGCCAGTAGTATCGGGCAGGGGAGTTTCGGGGAGCTGTTTTTT. Its translation: CASSIGQGSFGELFF. The chain links TRBV19 to TRBJ2-2; D is possibly TRBD1 (6 bases). Trimming pared 3 bases from V and 7 bases from J, leaving 15 bases between. CDR1 and CDR2 (germline): LNHDA, SQIVND (reference sequence). The CDR3 totals 15 residues.